This passage covers 14 T cell receptor beta chains from one sample sequenced in a study of T cell changes during pregnancy in multiple sclerosis. Measured with immunoSEQ multiplex PCR; TCRdb has only the in-frame clones, and not every one. The sample gives about 23,000 clones, about 84% of which show up once; about 7.6% is in the top ten. Material: CD8+ T cells from peripheral blood mononuclear cells, obtained before pregnancy. These receptors were collected from a female donor with multiple sclerosis, enrolled in a pregnancy study.

This chain connects TRBV15 to TRBJ2-1; 13 bases match TRBD2. V was clipped by 3 bases and J by 4 bases; unmatched bases: 12. Looked up from germline, CDR1 is LNHNV and CDR2 is YYDKDF (reference sequence). The CDR3 extends over 19 amino acids. CDR3 amino acids: CATSSKWTSGSGLYNEQFF. CDR3 in DNA: TGTGCCACCAGCAGTAAGTGGACTAGCGGGAGCGGGCTGTACAATGAGCAGTTCTTC. The variable domain in full, with the rest retrieved from reference TRBV15 and TRBJ2-1, is DAMVIQNPRYQVTQFGKPVTLSCSQTLNHNVMYWYQQKSSQAPKLLFHYYDKDFNNEADTPDNFQSRRPNTSFCFLDIRSPGLGDTAMYLCATSSKWTSGSGLYNEQFFGPGTRLTVL.

A single count supports this clone. The J gene is TRBJ2-1, the V gene TRBV4-3; 11 bases fit TRBD2. The CDR3 has 20 amino acids. Per germline, CDR1 LGHNA and CDR2 YSLEER. The trim removed 0 bases at V and 0 bases at J, leaving 10 bases unmatched. CDR3 loop: CASSQDGLAGGSDSYNEQFF. CDR3 bases: TGCGCCAGCAGCCAAGATGGGCTAGCGGGAGGTTCGGACTCCTACAATGAGCAGTTCTTC.

The chain links TRBV10-3 to TRBJ2-3; 9 nucleotides match TRBD2. Trimming removed 10 bases from V and 3 bases from J; junction bases left unmatched: 5. The length of the CDR3 is 13 residues. Germline values: CDR1 ENHRY, CDR2 SYGVKD. DNA for the CDR3: TGTGCCAACATTAGCGGGAGTACAGATACGCAGTATTTT. Translated, it gives CANISGSTDTQYF.

Judged by abundance, this clone is medium-sized. The chain is built from TRBV6-5 and TRBJ2-7; D not certain. CDR1 and CDR2 from the germline V gene are MNHEY and SVGAGI. This CDR3 has 14 residues. The CDR3 region is CAHSPPQALTEQYF. CDR3 DNA: TGTGCTCATTCGCCCCCGCAGGCATTAACCGAGCAGTACTTC.

CDR3 sequence (DNA): TGCAGCGTTGAAGCAAGCGGGGGGCAATACGAGCAGTACTTC. This encodes CSVEASGGQYEQYF. This sequence joins TRBV29-1 and TRBJ2-7; 9 nucleotides line up with TRBD2. V dropped 1 base and J dropped 4; count of bases not matched to a gene: 5. Germline V lookup: CDR1 SQVTM, CDR2 ANQGSEA. The CDR3 length is 14 residues.

The V and J genes are TRBV4-3 and TRBJ2-7; a possible D gene is TRBD2 (5 bases). Germline V gene data show CDR1 as LGHNA and CDR2 as YSLEER. Between the trimmed V and J ends, which lost 1 base and 7 bases, there was a span of 17 bases. The length of the CDR3 is 15 residues. CDR3 DNA sequence: TGCGCCAGCAGCCAAGGGGTTGGGGAGCCGGGAGAGCAGTACTTC. As protein: CASSQGVGEPGEQYF.

CDR3 region: CASSRTRGDTDTQYF. The CDR3 region has the DNA TGTGCCAGCAGTCGGACTAGAGGAGACACAGATACGCAGTATTTT. V and J are TRBV6-4 and TRBJ2-3; 7 bases are shared with TRBD2. This CDR3 region has 15 residues. CDR1 and CDR2 from the germline V gene are MRHNA and SNTAGT. Trimming cost V 5 bases and J 2 bases; bases outside gene matches: 7.

The rearrangement uses TRBV7-9 and TRBJ2-5, with D tentatively TRBD1 (8 bases). The germline V gene has CDR1 SEHNR and CDR2 FQNEAQ (reference sequence). The CDR3 covers 14 residues. Trimming removed 4 bases at V and 5 bases at J, with 14 bases between. CDR3 residues: CASSSYRGGETQYF. CDR3 sequence (DNA): TGTGCCAGCAGCTCCTACAGGGGGGGCGAGACCCAGTACTTC.

The J gene is TRBJ2-1, the V gene TRBV27, with a weak D call TRBD1 (5 bases). The germline V and J ends were trimmed by 2 bases and 2 bases, with 7 bases remaining between them. Germline CDR1 reads MNHEY; CDR2 reads SMNVEV (reference sequence). There are 14 residues in the CDR3. CDR3 in DNA: TGTGCCAGCAGTTTACACAGGACCTACAATGAGCAGTTCTTC. The encoded protein is CASSLHRTYNEQFF.

The chain has TRBV11-2 and TRBJ2-1; D gene uncertain. The CDR3 is made up of 13 amino acids. Trimming stripped 0 bases from V and 4 bases from J, with 4 bases between. CDR1 is SGHAT and CDR2 is FQNNGV in the germline V gene. CDR3 sequence: CASSLDKYNEQFF. In DNA, the CDR3 is TGTGCCAGCAGCTTAGATAAATACAATGAGCAGTTCTTC.

In its sample, this clone was seen once. The chain links TRBV19 to TRBJ1-2; TRBD1 aligns across 8 bases. The CDR3 totals 14 residues. Trimming removed 3 bases from V and 6 bases from J; junction bases left unmatched: 6. Germline V CDR1 and CDR2: LNHDA, SQIVND (reference sequence). CDR3 in amino acids: CASSMGRGQDGYTF. The CDR3 nucleotides are TGTGCCAGTAGTATGGGCAGGGGGCAGGATGGCTACACCTTC.

The chain combines TRBV29-1 with TRBJ2-1, with TRBD2 identical over 7 bases. Germline values: CDR1 SQVTM, CDR2 ANQGSEA. Unmatched junction bases numbered 10, after V lost 0 bases and J lost 5 bases. The CDR3 is made up of 16 amino acids. CDR3 protein: CSVEDGAASGNNEQFF. CDR3 nucleotides: TGCAGCGTTGAAGACGGCGCTGCTAGCGGAAACAATGAGCAGTTCTTC.

This sequence joins TRBV7-2 and TRBJ2-5; possibly TRBD2 for D (6 bases). Germline CDR1 is SGHTA and CDR2 is FQGNSA. Trimming took 5 bases from V and 5 from J, leaving 12 bases between them. This CDR3 has 13 residues. Here the CDR3 DNA reads TGTGCCAGCAGCAGGGGTCGGGGGGAGACCCAGTACTTC. Translation: CASSRGRGETQYF. Full variable domain (rest looked up from reference TRBV7-2 and TRBJ2-5): GAGVSQSPSNKVTEKGKDVELRCDPISGHTALYWYRQSLGQGLEFLIYFQGNSAPDKSGLPSDRFSAERTGGSVSTLTIQRTQQEDSAVYLCASSRGRGETQYFGPGTRLLVL.

The chain couples TRBV5-1 to TRBJ2-1, with 7 positions matching TRBD2. V shed 0 bases and J 4 bases; nucleotides not matched to a gene: 4. Germline loops: CDR1 SGHRS, CDR2 YFSETQ. CDR3 size: 15 residues. CDR3 nucleotide sequence: TGCGCCAGCAGCTTGGACGGGGGGAAGTACAATGAGCAGTTCTTC. It translates to CASSLDGGKYNEQFF. The full variable domain, in which reference TRBV5-1 and TRBJ2-1 provide the parts outside the CDR3, is KAGVTQTPRYLIKTRGQQVTLSCSPISGHRSVSWYQQTPGQGLQFLFEYFSETQRNKGNFPGRFSGRQFSNSRSEMNVSTLELGDSALYLCASSLDGGKYNEQFFGPGTRLTVL.